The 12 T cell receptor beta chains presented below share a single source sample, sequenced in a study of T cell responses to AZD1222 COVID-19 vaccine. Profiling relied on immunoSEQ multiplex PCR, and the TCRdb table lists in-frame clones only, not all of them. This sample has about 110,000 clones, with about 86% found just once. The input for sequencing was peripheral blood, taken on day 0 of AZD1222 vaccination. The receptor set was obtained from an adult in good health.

The CDR3 nucleotides read TGTGCCAGCAGCTTAGGACCGGGTGCCGATACGCAGTATTTT. As protein: CASSLGPGADTQYF. The chain combines TRBV7-2 with TRBJ2-3; D is unclear. Germline values: CDR1 SGHTA, CDR2 FQGNSA. V lost 1 base and J 6 bases, leaving 11 bases between the germline ends. The CDR3 consists of 14 residues.

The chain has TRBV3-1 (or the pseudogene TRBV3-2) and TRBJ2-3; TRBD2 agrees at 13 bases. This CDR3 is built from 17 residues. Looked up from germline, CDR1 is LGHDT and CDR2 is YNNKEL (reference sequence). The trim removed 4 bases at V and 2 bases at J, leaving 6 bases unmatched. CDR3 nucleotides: TGTGCCAGCAGCCGCTTACTAGCGGGGGGGAACACAGATACGCAGTATTTT. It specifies CASSRLLAGGNTDTQYF.

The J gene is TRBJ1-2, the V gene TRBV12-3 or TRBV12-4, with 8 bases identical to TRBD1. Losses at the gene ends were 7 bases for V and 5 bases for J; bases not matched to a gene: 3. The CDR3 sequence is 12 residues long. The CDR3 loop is CASTRDRYGYTF. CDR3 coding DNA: TGTGCCAGCACTCGGGACAGGTATGGCTACACCTTC.

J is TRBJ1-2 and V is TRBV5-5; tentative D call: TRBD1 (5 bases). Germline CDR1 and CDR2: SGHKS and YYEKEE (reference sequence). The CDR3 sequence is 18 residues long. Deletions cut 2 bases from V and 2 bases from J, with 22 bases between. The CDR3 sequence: CASSLDSLPSHYNYGYTF. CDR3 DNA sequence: TGTGCCAGCAGCTTAGACAGCCTCCCCTCCCACTACAACTATGGCTACACCTTC.

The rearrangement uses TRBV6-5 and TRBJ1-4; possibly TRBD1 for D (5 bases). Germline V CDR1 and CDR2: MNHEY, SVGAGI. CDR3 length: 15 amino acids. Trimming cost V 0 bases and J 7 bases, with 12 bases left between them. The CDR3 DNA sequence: TGTGCCAGCAGTTACTCGAGACAGTTTCGTGAAAAACTGTTTTTT. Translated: CASSYSRQFREKLFF.

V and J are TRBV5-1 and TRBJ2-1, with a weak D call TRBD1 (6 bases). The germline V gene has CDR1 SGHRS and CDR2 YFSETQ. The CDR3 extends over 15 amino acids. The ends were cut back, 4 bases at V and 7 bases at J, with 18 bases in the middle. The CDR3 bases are TGCGCCAGCAGCCCTCTGACAGGTGCAGGGAATGAGCAGTTCTTC. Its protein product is CASSPLTGAGNEQFF.

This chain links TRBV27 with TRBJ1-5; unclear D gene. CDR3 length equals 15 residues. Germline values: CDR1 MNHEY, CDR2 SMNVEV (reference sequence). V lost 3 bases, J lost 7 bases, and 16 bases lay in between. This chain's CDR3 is CASSFNSATQQPQHF. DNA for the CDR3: TGTGCCAGCAGTTTTAATTCCGCGACACAACAGCCCCAGCATTTT.

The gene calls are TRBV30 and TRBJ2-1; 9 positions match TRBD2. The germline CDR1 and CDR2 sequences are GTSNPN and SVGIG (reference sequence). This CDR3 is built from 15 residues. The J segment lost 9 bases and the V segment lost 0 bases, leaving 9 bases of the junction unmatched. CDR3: CAWSVLGGGASEQFF. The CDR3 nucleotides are TGTGCCTGGAGTGTATTGGGCGGGGGGGCCTCTGAGCAGTTCTTC.

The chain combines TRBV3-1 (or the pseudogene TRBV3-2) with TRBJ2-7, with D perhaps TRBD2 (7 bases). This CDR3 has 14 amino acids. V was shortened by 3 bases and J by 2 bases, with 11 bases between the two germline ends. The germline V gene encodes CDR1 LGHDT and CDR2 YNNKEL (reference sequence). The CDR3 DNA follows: TGTGCCAGCAGCCAGAGGGGGGGTACCTACGAGCAGTACTTC. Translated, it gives CASSQRGGTYEQYF.

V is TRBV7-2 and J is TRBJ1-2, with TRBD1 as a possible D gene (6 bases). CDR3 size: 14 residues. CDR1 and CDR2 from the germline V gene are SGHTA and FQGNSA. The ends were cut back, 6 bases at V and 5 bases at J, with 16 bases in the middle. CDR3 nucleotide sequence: TGTGCCAGCAGTGAGGACAGATCGAGGTATGGCTACACCTTC. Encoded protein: CASSEDRSRYGYTF.

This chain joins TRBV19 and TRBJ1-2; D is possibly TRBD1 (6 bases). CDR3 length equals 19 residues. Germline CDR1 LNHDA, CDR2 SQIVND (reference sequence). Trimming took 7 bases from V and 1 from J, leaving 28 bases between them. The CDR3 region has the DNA TGTGCCAGTACGGACAGAGCTCCTCATTCTTCCTCCTTTAACTATGGCTACACCTTC. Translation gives CASTDRAPHSSSFNYGYTF.

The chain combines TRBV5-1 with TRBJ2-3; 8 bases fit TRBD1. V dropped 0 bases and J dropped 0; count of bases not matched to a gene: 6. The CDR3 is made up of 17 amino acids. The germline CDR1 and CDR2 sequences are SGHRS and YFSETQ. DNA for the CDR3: TGCGCCAGCAGCTTGGAACCAGGGGGCGTAAGCACAGATACGCAGTATTTT. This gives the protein CASSLEPGGVSTDTQYF.